Listed here are 19 T cell receptor beta chains from one sample, sequenced in a study of cytomegalovirus exposure and HLA in healthy donors. PCR was performed using 60 Vbeta and 13 Jbeta primers. Generated by immunoSEQ multiplex PCR, the TCRdb table keeps only in-frame clones and is missing some. Its listing shows roughly 100,000 clones. Sequenced input: PBMCs. All receptors derive from a man aged 40-49 years in good health and CMV-seronegative.

The chain employs TRBV19 and TRBJ1-1, with 8 bases identical to TRBD1. Germline CDR1 LNHDA, CDR2 SQIVND (reference sequence). Trimming took 3 bases from V and 3 from J; bases not matched to a gene: 9. This CDR3 has 16 amino acids. This CDR3 is CASSMAGGAGHTEAFF. The CDR3, as DNA: TGTGCCAGTAGTATGGCAGGGGGCGCGGGGCACACTGAAGCTTTCTTT.

This chain uses TRBV7-6 with TRBJ2-3, with TRBD2 matching over 14 bases. This CDR3 region has 17 residues. V shed 5 bases and J 6 bases; nucleotides not matched to a gene: 10. CDR1 and CDR2 from the germline V gene are SGHVS and FNYEAQ. The CDR3 DNA reads TGTGCCAGCAGCATGAGACTAGCGGGGGGGTCAACCGATACGCAGTATTTT. Protein: CASSMRLAGGSTDTQYF.

V is TRBV5-6 and J is TRBJ1-5; the D gene is possibly TRBD1 (5 bases). Trimming removed 0 bases from V and 3 bases from J, with 7 bases in between. The CDR3 is 14 residues long. Germline-derived CDR1 and CDR2 are SGHDT and YYEEEE. The CDR3 DNA is TGTGCCAGCAGCTTGGAGGGGCTCAATCAGCCCCAGCATTTT. This gives the protein CASSLEGLNQPQHF.

The chain uses TRBV7-8 and TRBJ1-3; D is possibly TRBD1 (6 bases). Between the trimmed V and J ends, which lost 5 bases and 4 bases, there was a span of 12 bases. CDR3 size: 14 residues. Germline CDR1 SGHVS, CDR2 FQNEAQ. CDR3 DNA: TGTGCCAGCAGCCCCTCGACAGGAGGAAACACCATATATTTT. This gives the protein CASSPSTGGNTIYF.

The DNA for the CDR3 is TGTGCCAGCACCAGGGTAGGGGACTCTGGAAACACCATATATTTT. It translates to CASTRVGDSGNTIYF. The gene calls are TRBV6-6 and TRBJ1-3, with D perhaps matching TRBD1 (5 bases). CDR3 length: 15 amino acids. Germline assignment: CDR1 MNHNY and CDR2 SVGAGI (reference sequence). V was clipped by 7 bases and J by 0 bases, with 13 bases between them.

The chain links TRBV5-1 to TRBJ2-3; unclear D gene. This CDR3 is 13 amino acids long. Trimming removed 6 bases from V and 1 base from J, with 9 bases in between. Germline V gives CDR1 SGHRS, CDR2 YFSETQ. The DNA for the CDR3 is TGCGCCAGCACACAGATGGGCACAGATACGCAGTATTTT. As protein: CASTQMGTDTQYF.

The chain uses TRBV6-6 and TRBJ2-2, with 8 positions matching TRBD2. Germline trimming cut 7 bases from V and 1 base from J; bases unmatched to any gene: 2. The CDR3 totals 14 residues. CDR1 and CDR2 from the germline V gene are MNHNY and SVGAGI (reference sequence). CDR3 sequence: CASTLAVNTGELFF. CDR3 DNA sequence: TGTGCCAGCACACTAGCGGTGAACACCGGGGAGCTGTTTTTT.

The gene calls are TRBV28 and TRBJ2-5, with D uncertain. In germline, CDR1 is MDHEN, CDR2 SYDVKM. The CDR3 consists of 14 residues. The V end was cut by 3 bases, the J end by 0 bases, with 8 bases between. The CDR3 DNA sequence: TGTGCCAGCAGTTTTGGCGGAAACCAAGAGACCCAGTACTTC. This translates into CASSFGGNQETQYF.

This rearrangement joins TRBV4-1 to TRBJ1-1, with TRBD1 matching 8 bases. The CDR3 has 16 residues. Germline values: CDR1 MGHRA, CDR2 YSYEKL. Losses at the gene ends were 3 bases for V and 3 bases for J; bases not matched to a gene: 9. The CDR3 loop is CASSHRGQGRYTEAFF. CDR3 DNA: TGCGCCAGCAGCCACCGTGGACAGGGCCGGTACACTGAAGCTTTCTTT.

As to this clone: Other DNA sequences from this sample encode an identical CDR3 as well. The V and J genes are TRBV18 and TRBJ2-1; 7 bases fit TRBD1. Germline V gene data show CDR1 as KGHSH and CDR2 as LQKENI. Unmatched junction bases numbered 6, after V lost 3 bases and J lost 4 bases. The length of the CDR3 is 15 residues. This CDR3 reads CASSPPGQSYNEQFF. The CDR3 coding sequence is TGTGCCAGCTCACCCCCGGGACAGAGTTACAATGAGCAGTTCTTC.

To note about this clone: The same CDR3 also results from other DNA sequences found in this sample. The chain carries TRBV2 and TRBJ2-2; 7 bases fit TRBD1. The CDR3 has 13 amino acids. V trimming: 4 bases; J trimming: 8 bases; junction bases outside the gene matches: 4. The V gene's germline CDR1 is SNHLY and CDR2 FYNNEI. The CDR3 loop reads CASSVNRGGELFF. The CDR3 region has the DNA TGTGCCAGCAGTGTGAACAGGGGAGGGGAGCTGTTTTTT.

The V gene is TRBV4-2, the J gene TRBJ2-1; 8 bases match TRBD2. The germline V gene has CDR1 LGHNA and CDR2 YNFKEQ. The CDR3 sequence is 16 residues long. J was trimmed by 0 bases and V by 0 bases; bases with no gene match: 1. The chain's CDR3 is CASSQERGGSYNEQFF. The CDR3 DNA sequence: TGTGCCAGCAGCCAAGAACGGGGGGGCTCCTACAATGAGCAGTTCTTC.

The chain links TRBV29-1 to TRBJ1-3, with D unresolved. V was trimmed by 7 bases and J by 9 bases, leaving 13 bases between them. The CDR3 loop spans 11 amino acids. The germline CDR1 and CDR2 sequences are SQVTM and ANQGSEA. CDR3 sequence (DNA): TGCAGCGCCGCACTTGGTCCCACCATATATTTT. It translates to CSAALGPTIYF. The full variable domain, completed using reference TRBV29-1 and TRBJ1-3, is SAVISQKPSRDICQRGTSLTIQCQVDSQVTMMFWYRQQPGQSLTLIATANQGSEATYESGFVIDKFPISRPNLTFSTLTVSNMSPEDSSIYLCSAALGPTIYFGEGSWLTVV.

The genes are TRBV7-9 and TRBJ1-1; D ambiguous. The CDR3 has 16 residues. Trimming took off 0 bases at V and 1 base at J, with 12 bases between the two ends. The germline V gene has CDR1 SEHNR and CDR2 FQNEAQ (reference sequence). In DNA form, the CDR3 reads TGTGCCAGCAGCTTAGCGGAGGGCACAGAGAACACTGAAGCTTTCTTT. Translation: CASSLAEGTENTEAFF.

The gene calls are TRBV19 and TRBJ2-3; 10 bases align to TRBD2. This CDR3 has 16 residues. CDR1 is LNHDA, CDR2 SQIVND, per germline (reference sequence). J was trimmed by 4 bases and V by 2 bases; bases with no gene match: 6. The CDR3 nucleotides are TGTGCCAGTAGTATATCCCTAGCGGGAGTATCAGATACGCAGTATTTT. This gives the protein CASSISLAGVSDTQYF.

The CDR3 DNA sequence: TGTGCCAGCAGCTCGGGACAGGTAACCTACGAGCAGTACTTC. Translation: CASSSGQVTYEQYF. The chain combines TRBV5-4 with TRBJ2-7, with 8 positions matching TRBD1. Per the germline V gene, CDR1 is SGHNT and CDR2 is YYREEE (reference sequence). The junction had 4 bases not matched to a gene; V was cut back by 3 bases and J by 2 bases. CDR3 length: 14 amino acids.

This rearrangement joins TRBV15 to TRBJ2-5; 8 positions match TRBD2. Germline trimming cut 0 bases from V and 5 bases from J; bases unmatched to any gene: 5. The germline V gene has CDR1 LNHNV and CDR2 YYDKDF (reference sequence). The CDR3 is 15 residues long. CDR3 protein: CATSRDRASGETQYF. CDR3 nucleotide sequence: TGTGCCACCAGCAGAGATCGGGCTAGCGGGGAGACCCAGTACTTC.

The V call is TRBV7-9, the J call TRBJ1-1; D is ambiguous. Germline CDR1 reads SEHNR; CDR2 reads FQNEAQ (reference sequence). The V end was cut by 1 base, the J end by 1 base, with 10 bases between. The length of the CDR3 is 15 residues. This CDR3 reads CASSLDSPTNTEAFF. The CDR3 bases are TGTGCCAGCAGCTTAGACAGCCCGACGAACACTGAAGCTTTCTTT. The full variable domain, rest sourced from reference TRBV7-9 and TRBJ1-1, is DTGVSQNPRHKITKRGQNVTFRCDPISEHNRLYWYRQTLGQGPEFLTYFQNEAQLEKSRLLSDRFSAERPKGSFSTLEIQRTEQGDSAMYLCASSLDSPTNTEAFFGQGTRLTVV.

V is TRBV5-1 and J is TRBJ2-7; 14 bases match TRBD2. With V trimmed by 3 bases and J by 4 bases, 6 bases remained unmatched. Looked up from germline, CDR1 is SGHRS and CDR2 is YFSETQ. CDR3 length: 16 residues. CDR3 protein: CASSSGLAGGIYEQYF. DNA of the CDR3: TGCGCCAGCAGCTCCGGACTAGCGGGAGGAATATACGAGCAGTACTTC. Together with reference TRBV5-1 and TRBJ2-7, the CDR3 gives the full variable domain: KAGVTQTPRYLIKTRGQQVTLSCSPISGHRSVSWYQQTPGQGLQFLFEYFSETQRNKGNFPGRFSGRQFSNSRSEMNVSTLELGDSALYLCASSSGLAGGIYEQYFGPGTRLTVT.